Each of the 20 T cell receptor beta chains below was sequenced from the same sample in a study of blood T cell repertoires in COVID-19. TCRdb's table, derived via immunoSEQ multiplex PCR, lists solely in-frame clones and lacks some. The sample contains tens of thousands of clones, less than 85% of which appear only once. The sequencing sample was made of peripheral blood. These receptor sequences come from a middle-aged man with COVID-19, enrolled during active disease.

This chain uses TRBV6-6 with TRBJ2-5, with unresolved D. V was trimmed by 5 bases and J by 1 base, leaving 8 bases between them. CDR1 is MNHNY and CDR2 is SVGAGI in the germline V gene (reference sequence). The CDR3 runs to 13 residues. CDR3 coding DNA: TGTGCCAGCAGTACGGGTACCCAAGAGACCCAGTACTTC. Translating it yields CASSTGTQETQYF.

The J gene is TRBJ2-5, the V gene TRBV2; TRBD1 matches 8 bases. Trimming cost V 6 bases and J 5 bases; bases outside gene matches: 11. The CDR3 loop spans 15 amino acids. Germline V gives CDR1 SNHLY, CDR2 FYNNEI. As DNA, the CDR3 is TGTGCCAGCAGGGGTGTTAGGACAGGGCGTGAGACCCAGTACTTC. This gives the protein CASRGVRTGRETQYF.

The genes are TRBV18 and TRBJ2-7, with D possibly matching TRBD2 (6 bases). Germline V gene sequence: CDR1 KGHSH, CDR2 LQKENI. V lost 4 bases, J lost 1 base, and 8 bases lay in between. This CDR3 comprises 13 residues. The DNA of the CDR3 is TGTGCCAGCTCACGGGACTTATCCTACGAGCAGTACTTC. Protein: CASSRDLSYEQYF. The full variable domain, its missing parts supplied by reference TRBV18 and TRBJ2-7, is NAGVMQNPRHLVRRRGQEARLRCSPMKGHSHVYWYRQLPEEGLKFMVYLQKENIIDESGMPKERFSAEFPKEGPSILRIQQVVRGDSAAYFCASSRDLSYEQYFGPGTRLTVT.

The rearrangement links TRBV6-5 to TRBJ2-1, with TRBD2 matching over 11 bases. The V gene's germline CDR1 is MNHEY and CDR2 SVGAGI. V gave up 6 bases and J gave up 7 bases; unmatched junction bases: 8. The CDR3 totals 15 residues. The CDR3 DNA is TGTGCCAGCAGATTCCTAGCGGGGGGCTCAAATGAGCAGTTCTTC. It is translated as CASRFLAGGSNEQFF.

The chain carries TRBV12-3 or TRBV12-4 and TRBJ1-2; a possible D gene is TRBD1 (5 bases). Trimming left V 5 bases short and J 2 bases short, with 9 bases between. The length of the CDR3 is 13 residues. CDR3 nucleotide sequence: TGTGCCAGCAGTCCCCACAGGAACTATGGCTACACCTTC. Encoded protein: CASSPHRNYGYTF.

CDR3 sequence (DNA): TGTGCCAGCTCACCATCGGATCAACAGACGCAGTATTTT. Its protein is CASSPSDQQTQYF. The rearrangement links TRBV18 to TRBJ2-3; D gene unclear. CDR1 is KGHSH, CDR2 LQKENI, per germline. Trimming stripped 2 bases from V and 9 bases from J, with 12 bases between. The CDR3 runs to 13 residues.

This chain uses TRBV30 with TRBJ2-3; D might be TRBD2 (5 bases). The CDR3 loop spans 16 amino acids. Germline CDR1 is GTSNPN and CDR2 is SVGIG (reference sequence). V was shortened by 2 bases and J by 1 base, with 16 bases between the two germline ends. In DNA form, the CDR3 reads TGTGCCTGGAGTAGCGGCCGTAGCTTTCGCACAGATACGCAGTATTTT. It is translated as CAWSSGRSFRTDTQYF.

This clone was counted a few times. This chain joins TRBV5-1 and TRBJ1-2; no clear D. Germline CDR1 SGHRS, CDR2 YFSETQ. The CDR3 has 14 residues. V shed 4 bases and J shed 5 bases, with 15 bases lying between them. CDR3 region: CASSRGGLDYGYTF. Here the CDR3 DNA reads TGCGCCAGCAGCCGGGGAGGGTTGGATTATGGCTACACCTTC. The complete variable domain, with remaining parts taken from reference TRBV5-1 and TRBJ1-2, reads KAGVTQTPRYLIKTRGQQVTLSCSPISGHRSVSWYQQTPGQGLQFLFEYFSETQRNKGNFPGRFSGRQFSNSRSEMNVSTLELGDSALYLCASSRGGLDYGYTFGSGTRLTVV.

This chain links TRBV30 with TRBJ2-7; TRBD1 is a possible D gene (5 bases). Germline V gives CDR1 GTSNPN, CDR2 SVGIG (reference sequence). V gave up 0 bases and J gave up 9 bases, with 9 bases separating them. The CDR3 is 11 residues long. CDR3 coding DNA: TGTGCCTGGAGTGTAGGTAGGGGGCAGTACTTC. Its translation: CAWSVGRGQYF.

In this sample, this clone turned up once. The gene calls are TRBV4-1 and TRBJ2-7; 7 positions agree with TRBD1. Losses at the gene ends were 4 bases for V and 0 bases for J; bases not matched to a gene: 6. The germline V gene has CDR1 MGHRA and CDR2 YSYEKL. This CDR3 has 15 residues. The DNA of the CDR3 is TGCGCCAGCAGCCCCTGGGACAGTTCCTCCTACGAGCAGTACTTC. Translation gives CASSPWDSSSYEQYF.

The rearrangement uses TRBV7-2 and TRBJ2-1, with D hard to call. The CDR3 has 13 amino acids. The V and J ends lost 2 bases and 7 bases respectively, with 9 bases between them. Germline values: CDR1 SGHTA, CDR2 FQGNSA. The CDR3 DNA reads TGTGCCAGCAGCTTACCAAGCCCGAATGAGCAGTTCTTC. Translating gives CASSLPSPNEQFF. Full variable domain (rest looked up from reference TRBV7-2 and TRBJ2-1): GAGVSQSPSNKVTEKGKDVELRCDPISGHTALYWYRQSLGQGLEFLIYFQGNSAPDKSGLPSDRFSAERTGGSVSTLTIQRTQQEDSAVYLCASSLPSPNEQFFGPGTRLTVL.

The gene calls are TRBV4-1 and TRBJ2-7; 8 nucleotides match TRBD1. Germline CDR1 is MGHRA and CDR2 is YSYEKL. The CDR3 has 15 residues. J was trimmed by 3 bases and V by 2 bases; bases with no gene match: 6. The CDR3 region has the DNA TGCGCCAGCAGCCAATCTAGGACAGGGCACTACGAGCAGTACTTC. Its protein is CASSQSRTGHYEQYF.

This clone was picked up one time. Relative to the germline gene, one junction end is altered; a read error may explain this. This chain connects TRBV4-2 to TRBJ2-3; 9 bases line up with TRBD2. Per germline, CDR1 LGHNA and CDR2 YNFKEQ. This CDR3 is built from 16 residues. The chain's CDR3 is CANSQGASGVTDTQYF. The CDR3, as DNA: TGTGCCAACAGCCAAGGGGCTAGCGGGGTGACAGATACGCAGTATTTT.

Concerning this clone: No conserved phenylalanine or tryptophan is present at the end of the CDR3, so a read error is the likely explanation. The DNA is left out, because the CDR3 cannot be placed on it with certainty; the CDR3 is given as TCRdb lists it. V usage is TRBV12-3 or TRBV12-4 and J usage is TRBJ2-7; the D call in the table, TRBD2, was not verified against the DNA. The CDR3 is 11 residues long, ends included. The CDR3 loop reads CASSDGTTPVY.

This rearrangement joins TRBV18 to TRBJ2-5, with D possibly TRBD2 on 6 matching bases. Trimming shortened V by 3 bases and J by 2 bases, and 19 bases separated the two germline ends. The CDR3 has 17 amino acids. Germline CDR1 is KGHSH and CDR2 is LQKENI. CDR3 sequence reads: CASSPSGVRGGQETQYF. In DNA form, the CDR3 reads TGTGCCAGCTCACCCAGTGGAGTACGGGGAGGACAAGAGACCCAGTACTTC.

This clone is medium-sized. The CDR3 region has the DNA TGTGCCAGCAGTGCAAACACAGGGTACTATGGCTACACCTTC. This codes for CASSANTGYYGYTF. The chain carries TRBV25-1 and TRBJ1-2, with D tentatively TRBD1 (6 bases). CDR1 is MGHDK and CDR2 is SYGVNS in the germline V gene. The CDR3 has 14 amino acids. The V end lost 4 bases, the J end lost 3 bases, and 12 bases lay between the germline ends.

This chain connects TRBV7-6 to TRBJ2-7; 8 nucleotides agree with TRBD2. J was trimmed by 2 bases and V by 5 bases; bases with no gene match: 8. The CDR3 spans 15 residues. The germline V gene has CDR1 SGHVS and CDR2 FNYEAQ. The CDR3 spells CASSTTGGLAYEQYF. The CDR3 coding sequence is TGTGCCAGCAGCACAACGGGGGGGTTAGCCTACGAGCAGTACTTC.

The V call is TRBV7-2, the J call TRBJ2-7; 7 bases fit TRBD2. Germline trimming cut 5 bases from V and 2 bases from J; bases unmatched to any gene: 6. The CDR3 totals 14 residues. Per germline, CDR1 SGHTA and CDR2 FQGNSA. CDR3 in DNA: TGTGCCAGCAGCCCGGGGGGAGGGGCCTACGAGCAGTACTTC. As protein: CASSPGGGAYEQYF.

This clone was seen only once. The chain couples TRBV2 to TRBJ1-5; the D gene is possibly TRBD1 (5 bases). CDR3 length equals 15 residues. The V gene's germline CDR1 is SNHLY and CDR2 FYNNEI. The V and J ends lost 3 bases and 0 bases respectively, with 9 bases between them. CDR3 protein: CASSDRGNSNQPQHF. For the CDR3, the DNA is TGTGCCAGCAGTGATAGGGGTAATAGCAATCAGCCCCAGCATTTT.

This clone was detected only once. This chain connects TRBV7-9 to TRBJ2-3, with TRBD1 matching over 7 bases. Germline CDR1 reads SEHNR; CDR2 reads FQNEAQ (reference sequence). J gave up 2 bases and V 5 bases, and 10 bases lay outside the gene matches. The length of the CDR3 is 16 residues. CDR3 amino acids: CASSPPLGTDTDTQYF. CDR3 sequence (DNA): TGTGCCAGCAGCCCCCCCTTGGGGACAGACACAGATACGCAGTATTTT.